The source of this T cell receptor beta chain is a study of blood T cell repertoires in COVID-19. This clone was observed a handful of times. Recruitment covered 25 or so US areas and drew participants whose ages spanned about 18 to 95 years. Which cohort a participant joined came from the clinical history participants gave. Profiling relied on immunoSEQ multiplex PCR, and the TCRdb table lists in-frame clones only, not all of them. The sample holds approximately 250,000 clones, approximately 90% seen once. CDR3 length: 15 amino acids. V gave up 3 bases and J gave up 4 bases, with 11 bases separating them. Germline values: CDR1 KGHDR, CDR2 SFDVKD.

This clonotype was sampled from a woman in her thirties or forties with acute COVID-19. The chain links TRBV24-1 to TRBJ2-2; a weak D match, TRBD1 (5 bases). The specimen was PBMCs or T cells enriched from blood (not recorded which). The CDR3, as DNA: TGTGCCACCAGTGATGTGGGGCAGGGCACCGGGGAGCTGTTTTTT. This encodes CATSDVGQGTGELFF.